These T cell receptor beta chains were read from a single sample in a study. A single record per CDR3 protein comes from TCRdb applying MiXCR to the 5' RACE reads. Found here are more than 5,000 distinct CDR3 sequences, 50% to 65% of them singletons; the top ten hold 3.8%. Material for sequencing was memory CD4+ T cells sorted from blood. All receptors derive from a female donor with breast cancer. CDR3s include the opening cysteine and the closing phenylalanine or tryptophan. The order of the fields is D gene, clone size, V gene, J gene, CDR3 DNA, CDR3 protein. A D gene is named only where the DNA matches it firmly. The listing skips clone size in some rows; elsewhere it reads once, few, many or a size class.

D gene: NA; clone size: NA; V gene: TRBV20-1; J gene: TRBJ1-5; CDR3 DNA: TGCAGTGCTAGAGCTCAACCATGGGTTCAGCCCCAGCATTTT; CDR3 protein: CSARAQPWVQPQHF
D gene: NA; clone size: NA; V gene: TRBV13; J gene: TRBJ1-2; CDR3 DNA: TGTGCCAGCAGCTTAGGCCTCGGGGCTACTCTCTATGGCTACACCTTC; CDR3 protein: CASSLGLGATLYGYTF
D gene: TRBD1; clone size: medium-sized; V gene: TRBV29-1; J gene: TRBJ1-5; CDR3 DNA: TGCAGCGCGGGGGACAGCCGGGGTCAGCCCCAGCATTTT; CDR3 protein: CSAGDSRGQPQHF
D gene: NA; clone size: NA; V gene: TRBV5-1; J gene: TRBJ2-7; CDR3 DNA: TGCGCCAGCAGCTCCCTCCAGGGGTCCGGCGAGCAGTACTTC; CDR3 protein: CASSSLQGSGEQYF
D gene: NA; clone size: NA; V gene: TRBV9; J gene: TRBJ2-7; CDR3 DNA: TGTGCCAGCAGCGTAGTCGGGAACGAGCAGTACTTC; CDR3 protein: CASSVVGNEQYF
D gene: TRBD2; clone size: once; V gene: TRBV5-1; J gene: TRBJ2-5; CDR3 DNA: TGCGCCAGCAGCTTGGCCGGGACTAGCGAGGAGACCCAGTACTTC; CDR3 protein: CASSLAGTSEETQYF
D gene: TRBD2; clone size: NA; V gene: TRBV10-3; J gene: TRBJ2-3; CDR3 DNA: TGTGCCATCAGTGCGTCTTCTAGCGGGGGGCCAGATACGCAGTATTTT; CDR3 protein: CAISASSSGGPDTQYF
D gene: TRBD1; clone size: NA; V gene: TRBV2; J gene: TRBJ1-1; CDR3 DNA: TGTGCCAGCACCCCGGGCGGGACAGGACCCCCCATGAACACTGAAGCTTTCTTT; CDR3 protein: CASTPGGTGPPMNTEAFF
D gene: NA; clone size: NA; V gene: TRBV15; J gene: TRBJ1-6; CDR3 DNA: TGTGCCACCAGCGGAGACACCGGTCTTGCCTTTTTT; CDR3 protein: CATSGDTGLAFF
D gene: NA; clone size: NA; V gene: TRBV18; J gene: TRBJ1-1; CDR3 DNA: TGTGCCAGCTCACCACCGCATCCAGGGGATTACACTGAAGCTTTCTTT; CDR3 protein: CASSPPHPGDYTEAFF
D gene: TRBD1; clone size: few; V gene: TRBV5-1; J gene: TRBJ1-2; CDR3 DNA: TGCGCCAGCAGCTTTGACGGACAGGGGAACTATGGCTACACCTTC; CDR3 protein: CASSFDGQGNYGYTF
D gene: TRBD1; clone size: NA; V gene: TRBV11-3; J gene: TRBJ2-5; CDR3 DNA: TGTGCCAGCAGCCCTCCGGGACAGGGTGTTCGTGAGACCCAGTACTTC; CDR3 protein: CASSPPGQGVRETQYF
D gene: NA; clone size: few; V gene: TRBV21-1; J gene: TRBJ2-1; CDR3 DNA: TGTGCCAGCTGCTGGACAGGAGGTGGGGACTACAATGAGCAGTTCTTC; CDR3 protein: CASCWTGGGDYNEQFF
D gene: NA; clone size: NA; V gene: TRBV10-3; J gene: TRBJ1-5; CDR3 DNA: TGTGCCATAGCTATCTCGGAGAATCAGCCCCAGCATTTT; CDR3 protein: CAIAISENQPQHF
D gene: NA; clone size: NA; V gene: TRBV6-5; J gene: TRBJ2-1; CDR3 DNA: TGTGCCAGCCGCCCCACCCTGGACAGCTACAATGAGCAGTTCTTC; CDR3 protein: CASRPTLDSYNEQFF
D gene: NA; clone size: few; V gene: TRBV9; J gene: TRBJ1-2; CDR3 DNA: TGTGCCAGCAGCCCATTCCCTCGGGGAGACTATGGCTACACCTTC; CDR3 protein: CASSPFPRGDYGYTF